Presented here are 2 T cell receptor beta chains from one specimen sequenced in a study of molecular identifiers for immune sequencing clone quantification. MiXCR, applied by TCRdb to the PCR reads, yields one record per CDR3 protein. This sample yields some 590,000 distinct CDR3 sequences, of which around 25% are seen a single time; about 0.8% belongs to the top ten. Sequencing was performed on naive CD8+ T cells from blood, with Jurkat cell RNA spiked in. Subset indicated: FACS-sorted CD8+CD4-CCR7+CD45RA+ naive T cells. These receptors were collected from a human donor in good health. Some libraries in this study had Jurkat cell RNA spiked in.

This clonotype was counted ten times or more. This rearrangement joins TRBV4-3 to TRBJ2-7; no clear D. Trimming removed 0 bases from V and 3 bases from J, with 15 bases in between. CDR3 length equals 16 residues. The germline CDR1 and CDR2 sequences are LGHNA and YSLEER. Written as DNA, the CDR3 is TGCGCCAGCAGCCAAGATTTCATATTGGTCTACTACGAGCAGTACTTC. Translation: CASSQDFILVYYEQYF.

The chain is built from TRBV29-1 and TRBJ2-2, with TRBD2 identical over 7 bases. CDR3 length: 12 residues. The junction had 4 bases not matched to a gene; V was cut back by 6 bases and J by 6 bases. CDR1 is SQVTM and CDR2 is ANQGSEA in the germline V gene. The CDR3 sequence: CSVSSGSGELFF. DNA for the CDR3: TGCAGCGTCAGTAGCGGGTCCGGGGAGCTGTTTTTT.